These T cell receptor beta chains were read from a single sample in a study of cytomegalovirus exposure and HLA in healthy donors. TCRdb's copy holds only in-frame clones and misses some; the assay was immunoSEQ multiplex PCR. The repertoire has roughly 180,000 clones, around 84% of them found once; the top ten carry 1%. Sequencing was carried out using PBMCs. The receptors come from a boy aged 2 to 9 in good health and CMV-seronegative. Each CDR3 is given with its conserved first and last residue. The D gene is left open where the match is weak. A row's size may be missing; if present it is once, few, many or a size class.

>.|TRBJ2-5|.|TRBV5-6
CASSLGTRETQYF
TGTGCCAGCAGCCTCGGGACAAGGGAGACCCAGTACTTC
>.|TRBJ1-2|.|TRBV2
CASRREGGYTF
TGTGCCAGCAGACGGGAAGGTGGCTACACCTTC
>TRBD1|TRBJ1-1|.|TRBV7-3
CASSLGTVNTEAFF
TGTGCCAGCAGCTTAGGGACAGTGAACACTGAAGCTTTCTTT
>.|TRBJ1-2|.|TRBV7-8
CASSLQGDYGHTF
TGTGCCAGCAGCCTACAGGGTGACTATGGCCACACCTTC
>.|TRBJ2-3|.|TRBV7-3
CASSAAGGDTQYF
TGTGCCAGCAGCGCCGCTGGGGGGGATACGCAGTATTTT
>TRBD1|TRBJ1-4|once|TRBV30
CAWEKSGQPNEKLFF
TGTGCCTGGGAAAAATCGGGACAGCCGAATGAAAAACTGTTTTTT
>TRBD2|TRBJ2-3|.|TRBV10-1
CASSVQAGNTDTQYF
TGCGCCAGCAGTGTGCAAGCGGGGAACACAGATACGCAGTATTTT
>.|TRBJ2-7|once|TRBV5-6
CASSLVVSSYEQYF
TGTGCCAGCAGCTTGGTGGTTAGCTCCTACGAGCAGTACTTC
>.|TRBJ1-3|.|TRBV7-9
CASSLSEYSGNTIYF
TGTGCCAGCAGCTTAAGTGAGTACTCTGGAAACACCATATATTTT
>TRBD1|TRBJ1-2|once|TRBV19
CASWGGTGVRGYTF
TGTGCCAGTTGGGGTGGGACAGGAGTGCGCGGCTACACCTTC
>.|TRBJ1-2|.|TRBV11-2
CASSGGDRPIRYGYTF
TGTGCCAGCAGCGGGGGGGACCGCCCGATTCGGTATGGCTACACCTTC
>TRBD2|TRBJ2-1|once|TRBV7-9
CASSLTGTSGNEQFF
TGTGCCAGCAGCCTAACCGGGACTAGCGGGAATGAGCAGTTCTTC
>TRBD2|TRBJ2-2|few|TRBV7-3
CASSPPGLAFSGELFF
TGTGCCAGCAGCCCCCCGGGACTAGCATTTTCCGGGGAGCTGTTTTTT
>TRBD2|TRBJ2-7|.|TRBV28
CASSFLYSGLAGAYEQYF
TGTGCCAGCAGTTTTTTATACTCTGGACTAGCGGGAGCCTACGAGCAGTACTTC
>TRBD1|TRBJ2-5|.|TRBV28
CASGTGGGITQYF
TGTGCCAGCGGGACAGGGGGCGGAATCACCCAGTACTTC
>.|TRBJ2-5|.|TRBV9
CASSPAGVPQETQYF
TGTGCCAGCAGCCCGGCCGGGGTACCACAAGAGACCCAGTACTTC
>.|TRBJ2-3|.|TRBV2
CARGGGTDTQYF
TGTGCCAGGGGGGGTGGAACAGATACGCAGTATTTT
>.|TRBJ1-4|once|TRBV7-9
CASSSLTGIHEKLFF
TGTGCCAGCAGCTCATTAACCGGGATCCATGAAAAACTGTTTTTT
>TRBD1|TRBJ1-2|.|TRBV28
CASTPGGAGGLSDYGYTF
TGTGCCAGCACCCCCGGTGGGGCAGGGGGGTTATCGGACTATGGCTACACCTTC
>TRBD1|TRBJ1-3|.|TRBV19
CASTSTGGSGNTIYF
TGTGCCAGTACCTCGACAGGGGGCTCTGGAAACACCATATATTTT
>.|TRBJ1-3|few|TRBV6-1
CASRETGSSGNTIYF
TGTGCCAGCAGGGAAACAGGGAGCTCTGGAAACACCATATATTTT
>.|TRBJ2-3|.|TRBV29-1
CSVEDQARGTDTQYF
TGCAGCGTTGAAGATCAGGCCAGGGGAACAGATACGCAGTATTTT
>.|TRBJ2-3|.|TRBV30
CAWGLISTDTQYF
TGTGCCTGGGGACTGATCAGCACAGATACGCAGTATTTT
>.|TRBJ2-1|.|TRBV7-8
CASSPRGAEQFF
TGTGCCAGCAGCCCCCGGGGGGCTGAGCAGTTCTTC
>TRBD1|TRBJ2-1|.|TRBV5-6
CASSQNWDRGYNEQFF
TGTGCCAGCAGCCAAAATTGGGACAGGGGCTACAATGAGCAGTTCTTC
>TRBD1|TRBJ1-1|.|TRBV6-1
CASSEDRGTEAFF
TGTGCCAGCAGTGAAGACAGGGGCACTGAAGCTTTCTTT
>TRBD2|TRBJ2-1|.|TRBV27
CASSLLAGGVNEQFF
TGTGCCAGCAGTCTACTAGCGGGAGGCGTCAATGAGCAGTTCTTC
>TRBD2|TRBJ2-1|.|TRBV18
CASSPKLGSGRAFYNEQFF
TGTGCCAGCTCACCAAAACTGGGTAGCGGGAGGGCCTTCTACAATGAGCAGTTCTTC
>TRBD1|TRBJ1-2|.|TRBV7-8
CASSLAMRNRGHGYTF
TGTGCCAGCAGCTTAGCGATGAGGAACAGGGGGCACGGCTACACCTTC
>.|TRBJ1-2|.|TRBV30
CAWSVLRVNYGYTF
TGTGCCTGGAGTGTACTCAGGGTTAACTATGGCTACACCTTC
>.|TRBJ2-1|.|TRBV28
CASSPRVVAYNEQFF
TGTGCCAGCAGTCCCCGGGTGGTAGCCTACAATGAGCAGTTCTTC
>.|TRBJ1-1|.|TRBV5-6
CASSLYLRRDTEAFF
TGTGCCAGCAGCTTGTACCTACGACGGGACACTGAAGCTTTCTTT
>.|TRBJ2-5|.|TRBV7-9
CASSLFLRGQETQYF
TGTGCCAGCAGCTTATTTCTTAGGGGACAAGAGACCCAGTACTTC
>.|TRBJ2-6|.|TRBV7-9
CASSRTGFPSGANVLTF
TGTGCCAGCAGCAGAACAGGGTTCCCCTCTGGGGCCAACGTCCTGACTTTC
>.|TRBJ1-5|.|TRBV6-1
CASSEDSLILSNQPQHF
TGTGCCAGCAGTGAGGACAGCTTGATCCTTAGCAATCAGCCCCAGCATTTT
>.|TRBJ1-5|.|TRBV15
CATSRDRGSNQPQHF
TGTGCCACCAGCAGAGATAGGGGTAGCAATCAGCCCCAGCATTTT
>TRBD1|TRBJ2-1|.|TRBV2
CASSEKPGQPYNEQFF
TGTGCCAGCAGCGAGAAGCCGGGACAGCCCTACAATGAGCAGTTCTTC
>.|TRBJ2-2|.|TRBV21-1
CASSKTDREQGGLIHTGELFF
TGTGCCAGCAGCAAAACGGATCGGGAACAGGGGGGACTCATCCACACCGGGGAGCTGTTTTTT
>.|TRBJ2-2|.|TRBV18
CASSPRSGELFF
TGTGCCAGCTCACCGCGTTCCGGGGAGCTGTTTTTT
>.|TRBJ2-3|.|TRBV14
CASSSRQRSLGDTQYF
TGTGCCAGCAGCTCCCGACAGAGATCGTTGGGAGATACGCAGTATTTT
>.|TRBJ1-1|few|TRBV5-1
CASSLGQRSPEAFF
TGCGCCAGCAGCTTGGGACAGAGGTCTCCTGAAGCTTTCTTT
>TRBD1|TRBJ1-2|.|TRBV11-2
CASSLDLGQGASQYGYTF
TGTGCCAGCAGCTTAGATCTAGGACAGGGGGCCAGCCAGTATGGCTACACCTTC
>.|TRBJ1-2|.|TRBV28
CASSSVTTDDYGYTF
TGTGCCAGCAGTTCCGTCACGACAGACGACTATGGCTACACCTTC
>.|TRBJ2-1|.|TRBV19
CASRFFSDNGQFF
TGTGCCAGTAGGTTTTTCTCGGACAATGGGCAGTTCTTC
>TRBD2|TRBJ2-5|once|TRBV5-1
CASSFSSGSLGETQYF
TGCGCCAGCAGCTTTTCTAGCGGGAGCCTGGGGGAGACCCAGTACTTC
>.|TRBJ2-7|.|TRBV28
CASSLARSSYEQYF
TGTGCCAGCAGCTTGGCGAGGAGCTCCTACGAGCAGTACTTC
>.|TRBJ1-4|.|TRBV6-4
CASSGRPTNEKLFF
TGTGCCAGCAGTGGCAGGCCAACTAATGAAAAACTGTTTTTT
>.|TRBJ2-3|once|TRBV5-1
CASSLRGVSTDTQYF
TGCGCCAGCAGCTTACGCGGAGTTAGCACAGATACGCAGTATTTT
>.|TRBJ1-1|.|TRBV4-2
CASSQRGVGNTEAFF
TGTGCCAGCAGCCAAAGGGGCGTCGGGAACACTGAAGCTTTCTTT
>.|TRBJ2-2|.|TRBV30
CAWYRVLGVSNTGELFF
TGTGCCTGGTATAGGGTCTTAGGGGTTAGCAACACCGGGGAGCTGTTTTTT
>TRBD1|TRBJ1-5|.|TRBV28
CASSPRTGVGNQPQHF
TGTGCCAGCAGCCCAAGGACAGGGGTAGGCAATCAGCCCCAGCATTTT
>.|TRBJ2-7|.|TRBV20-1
CSAREVREQYF
TGCAGTGCTAGAGAGGTCAGGGAGCAGTACTTC
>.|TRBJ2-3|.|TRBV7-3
CASSFTPGVTDTQYF
TGTGCCAGCAGCTTCACACCGGGAGTGACAGATACGCAGTATTTT